A selection of T cell receptor beta chains follows, all from one sample in a study of blood T cell repertoires in COVID-19. TCRdb keeps only in-frame clones here, not all; method: immunoSEQ multiplex PCR. Of 300,000 or so clones in the sample, around nine tenths were seen once. Sequenced: peripheral blood. Receptors originate from a man between 65 and 80 years old with acute or convalescent COVID-19. CDR3s include the opening cysteine and the closing phenylalanine or tryptophan.

TRBV5-4	CASSYRGISGDTQYF
TRBV7-9	CASSLMSVNTEAFF
TRBV28	CASSNGPGNSPLHF
TRBV6-2/TRBV6-3	CASSYSTGHSPLHF
TRBV27	CASSARTGSNQPQHF
TRBV28	CASSFFKGRQGGLNTEAFF
TRBV10-3	CAISETGGIGEQYF
TRBV4-1	CASSPGQGASADTQYF
TRBV5-4	CASSFGRGIGSPLHF
TRBV4-1	CASSLMTGGEAEAFF
TRBV6-6	CASSYLAAYTDTQYF
TRBV19	CASSMRSGGLISYEQYF
TRBV6-1	CASSEAVGPEAFF
TRBV5-8	CASSRVFTSEAYNEQFF
TRBV2	CASTAGFINEQYF
TRBV4-2	CASSQDPQGGNNEQFF
TRBV7-2	CASSSQGRGRSDTQYF
TRBV5-5	CASSLGGVGYEQYF
TRBV20-1	CSVRRGYGYTF
TRBV5-6	CASSSLSNEQFF
TRBV11-2	CASSLGQPINEKLFF
TRBV7-2	CASRLTPGVEAFF
TRBV28	CASSLEGTPLEETQYF
TRBV9	CASSGGGSYEQYF
TRBV19	CASNGGAGGEAFF
TRBV2	CASRLAYTGELFF
TRBV5-1	CASSLVRNRGEHQPQHF